These T cell receptor beta chains were read from a single sample in a study of monozygotic twins with cystic fibrosis. The assay was immunoSEQ multiplex PCR, and TCRdb's table has in-frame clones only and misses some. Among some 25,000 clones, about 96% were seen once, and the ten largest hold around 3%. Sequences were obtained from blood. All receptors derive from a girl aged 2 to 10 with cystic fibrosis. CDR3s include the opening cysteine and the closing phenylalanine or tryptophan. The D gene is left open where the match is weak. Not every row has a clone size; where given, it reads once, few, many or a size class.

clone_size | d_call | j_call | v_call | cdr3_nt | cdr3_aa
few | TRBD2 | TRBJ2-7 | TRBV11-3 | TGTTGGGAGCAGCTTAGAATAGCGGGAGCCGCAAGTGACGAGCAGTACTTC | CWEQLRIAGAASDEQYF
NA | NA | TRBJ2-5 | TRBV6-1 | TGTGCCAGCAGTGAAAAGGGGGAACAAGAGACCCAGTACTTC | CASSEKGEQETQYF
NA | NA | TRBJ1-3 | TRBV21-1 | TGTGCCACAATCTTAGGGGGAAACACCATATATTTT | CATILGGNTIYF
NA | TRBD1 | TRBJ2-7 | TRBV27 | TGTGCCAGCAGTCAAGCGACAGGGTCCTACGAGCAGTACTTC | CASSQATGSYEQYF
NA | TRBD2 | TRBJ2-5 | TRBV30 | TGTGCCTGGGAGAAGGGACTAGCGGGAGGCGGGCGAGAGACCCAGTACTTC | CAWEKGLAGGGRETQYF
once | NA | TRBJ1-1 | TRBV5-5 | TGTGCCAGCAGCTTGTGGCTGGGGATGAACACTGAAGCTTTCTTT | CASSLWLGMNTEAFF
NA | NA | TRBJ1-1 | TRBV18 | TGTGCCAGCTCACCGAGGGGTAACACTGAAGCTTTCTTT | CASSPRGNTEAFF
NA | NA | TRBJ2-3 | TRBV19 | TGTGCCAGTAGTAAGGGCAGGGGGGCAGATACGCAGTATTTT | CASSKGRGADTQYF
NA | NA | TRBJ1-1 | TRBV19 | TGTGCCAGTAGTATTCAGCTGAACACTGAAGCTTTCTTT | CASSIQLNTEAFF
NA | NA | TRBJ2-5 | TRBV21-1 | TGTGCCAAACCTACTGCCGGGACCGACCGCCTTCGTAAGTACTTC | CAKPTAGTDRLRKYF
NA | TRBD2 | TRBJ2-7 | TRBV4-2 | TGTGCCAGCACCCCCCTGGGAGCGGGAGGCGGTGAGCAGTACTTC | CASTPLGAGGGEQYF
NA | NA | TRBJ2-2 | TRBV6-5 | TGTGCCAGCAGTTACATAGGGGACCGTTTCACCGGGGAGCTGTTTTTT | CASSYIGDRFTGELFF
NA | TRBD2 | TRBJ2-7 | TRBV28 | TGTGCCAGCAGCCCCAGTGGGCGGGAGGGCCTCTACGAGCAGTACTTC | CASSPSGREGLYEQYF
NA | NA | TRBJ2-7 | TRBV6-5 | TGTGCCAGCAGTTACGGGGCCAACTACGAGCAGTACTTC | CASSYGANYEQYF
NA | TRBD2 | TRBJ2-1 | TRBV7-9 | TGTGCCAGCAGCTTTATCGGTCTAGCGGATTACAATGAGCAGTTCTTC | CASSFIGLADYNEQFF
once | NA | TRBJ2-7 | TRBV2 | TGTGCCAGCAGTGACCCGCAGAGGGGCTCCTACGAGCAGTACTTC | CASSDPQRGSYEQYF
NA | NA | TRBJ2-6 | TRBV27 | TGTGCCAGCAGCCCCATTATGCTTACAGGGACTGGGGCCAACGTCCTGACTTTC | CASSPIMLTGTGANVLTF
once | NA | TRBJ1-1 | TRBV27 | TGTGCCAGCAGTTTAACAGGGCCGAACACTGAAGCTTTCTTT | CASSLTGPNTEAFF
NA | NA | TRBJ1-5 | TRBV6-1 | TGTGCCAGCAGTTCGGATCAGCCCCAGCATTTT | CASSSDQPQHF
NA | TRBD1 | TRBJ1-4 | TRBV18 | TGTGCCAGCTCACGAGGGGGCGCGGGTGAAAAACTGTTTTTT | CASSRGGAGEKLFF
NA | TRBD2 | TRBJ2-7 | TRBV5-8 | TGTGCCACCCCATTGATCACTAGCGGCTACGAGCAGTACTTC | CATPLITSGYEQYF
NA | NA | TRBJ2-3 | TRBV5-4 | TGTGCCAGCAGCTCCAGGAGGGCCAGCACAGATACGCAGTATTTT | CASSSRRASTDTQYF
NA | NA | TRBJ1-4 | TRBV5-1 | TGCGCCAGCAGCTTGGCGATAGAGAATGAAAAACTGTTTTTT | CASSLAIENEKLFF
NA | NA | TRBJ1-5 | TRBV7-2 | TGTGCCAGCAGCTTAGGGGTACCACTCAGCAATCAGCCCCAGCATTTT | CASSLGVPLSNQPQHF
once | NA | TRBJ2-7 | TRBV7-9 | TGTGCCAGCAGCTTAGCCTTTCAACAGGGTATCGACGAGCAGTACTTC | CASSLAFQQGIDEQYF
NA | NA | TRBJ2-7 | TRBV7-2 | TGTGCCAGCAGCAGAACGACGGTCTCCTACGAGCAGTACTTC | CASSRTTVSYEQYF
NA | TRBD1 | TRBJ2-7 | TRBV5-1 | TGCGCCAGCAGCTTGTTACAGGGGGGCCTCTACGAGCAGTACTTC | CASSLLQGGLYEQYF
NA | TRBD1 | TRBJ1-3 | TRBV4-2 | TGTGCCAGCCGACAGGGGGACTCTGGAAACACCATATATTTT | CASRQGDSGNTIYF
few | NA | TRBJ2-3 | TRBV18 | TGTGCCACCTCAAGGTCTGATACGCAGTATTTT | CATSRSDTQYF
NA | NA | TRBJ2-3 | TRBV7-7 | TGTGCTAGCAGCTTAGCATCCCGAGGCACAGATACGCAGTATTTT | CASSLASRGTDTQYF
NA | NA | TRBJ1-2 | TRBV11-1 | TGTGCCAGCAGCTTAGGACGGGACGGAGGTGGCTACACCTTC | CASSLGRDGGGYTF
once | TRBD2 | TRBJ2-1 | TRBV9 | TGTGCCAGCAGTGGAGCTAGCGGGAGCTACAATGAGCAGTTCTTC | CASSGASGSYNEQFF
NA | NA | TRBJ1-1 | TRBV5-1 | TGCGCCAGCAGCCTCTGGTCTTTGGGTTCTGAAGCTTTCTTT | CASSLWSLGSEAFF
NA | NA | TRBJ1-1 | TRBV6-6 | TGTGCCAGCAGTTACTCTGACAGGTCCGACACTGAAGCTTTCTTT | CASSYSDRSDTEAFF
NA | NA | TRBJ1-3 | TRBV28 | TGTGCCAGCAGTTTACCCGGGACGGCGGGAAACACCATATATTTT | CASSLPGTAGNTIYF
NA | TRBD1 | TRBJ2-3 | TRBV7-9 | TGTGCCAGCAGCGCACAGGGGGCCACAGATACGCAGTATTTT | CASSAQGATDTQYF
once | NA | TRBJ2-3 | TRBV9 | TGTGCCAGCAGCGTACGCGGTACTAGCACAGATACGCAGTATTTT | CASSVRGTSTDTQYF
NA | NA | TRBJ2-5 | TRBV28 | TGTGCCAGCAGTTTATGGGGACCGCAAGAGACCCAGTACTTC | CASSLWGPQETQYF
NA | NA | TRBJ2-7 | TRBV14 | TGTGCCAGCAGCCCGGGTTGGGCAACCTACGAGCAGTACTTC | CASSPGWATYEQYF
NA | NA | TRBJ1-5 | TRBV28 | TGTGCCAGCAGTTTATTAATGCAGCCCCAGCATTTT | CASSLLMQPQHF
NA | NA | TRBJ1-3 | TRBV18 | TGTGCCAGCTCAGATTCAGGGAATGGAAACACCATATATTTT | CASSDSGNGNTIYF
once | NA | TRBJ2-1 | TRBV7-2 | TGTGCCAGCAGCTTAGAGGCTAGTGAGCAGTTCTTC | CASSLEASEQFF
NA | NA | TRBJ1-1 | TRBV9 | TGTGCCAGTTCCGGAGGGGGAGTTTCGTACACTGAAGCTTTCTTT | CASSGGGVSYTEAFF
NA | NA | TRBJ1-5 | TRBV6-5 | TGTGCCAGCAGTTACCTAGCGACCCATCAGCCCCAGCATTTT | CASSYLATHQPQHF
NA | TRBD2 | TRBJ2-7 | TRBV5-1 | TGCGCCAGCAGCTTGTCGTGGCTAGCGGGAGGGGCTACCTACGAGCAGTACTTC | CASSLSWLAGGATYEQYF
NA | NA | TRBJ1-4 | TRBV19 | TGTGCCAGTAGCACGGGACTGACACTCCTTAATGAAAAACTGTTTTTT | CASSTGLTLLNEKLFF
NA | NA | TRBJ2-2 | TRBV6-5 | TGTGCCAGCAGTCCCGCAGGGGTTCCCGGGGAGCTGTTTTTT | CASSPAGVPGELFF
NA | NA | TRBJ2-7 | TRBV2 | TGTGCCAGCAGTCCCTTGTACCGACCTTACGAGCAGTACTTC | CASSPLYRPYEQYF